Following are 8 T cell receptor beta chains from one sample sequenced in a study of blood T cell repertoires in COVID-19. The repertoire was sequenced with immunoSEQ multiplex PCR; TCRdb's copy has only in-frame clones and lacks some. The repertoire holds roughly 320,000 clones, 80% to 90% seen once, with about 4.2% in the top ten. The sequenced material came from PBMCs or T cells enriched from blood (not recorded which). All receptors derive from a man under 40 who had recovered from COVID-19.

The gene calls are TRBV2 and TRBJ2-3, with 8 bases that match TRBD1. The CDR3 is 16 amino acids. J gave up 5 bases and V 3 bases, and 10 bases lay outside the gene matches. The germline gives CDR1 SNHLY, CDR2 FYNNEI. The CDR3 here is CASSEVVTGAGDTQYF. DNA for the CDR3: TGTGCCAGCAGTGAGGTAGTGACAGGGGCCGGAGATACGCAGTATTTT.

The chain links TRBV28 to TRBJ1-2; D uncertain. Trimming left V 3 bases short and J 4 bases short, with 9 bases between. The CDR3 extends over 13 amino acids. The germline CDR1 and CDR2 sequences are MDHEN and SYDVKM. CDR3: CASSFQQPYGYTF. CDR3 DNA: TGTGCCAGCAGTTTTCAACAGCCCTATGGCTACACCTTC.

This rearrangement joins TRBV27 to TRBJ2-7; unclear D gene. Trimming removed 6 bases from V and 6 bases from J, with 6 bases in between. From germline, CDR1 is MNHEY and CDR2 SMNVEV (reference sequence). This CDR3 has 10 residues. Here the CDR3 DNA reads TGTGCCAGCAGAGTCGGCGAGCAGTACTTC. Residues: CASRVGEQYF.

The chain couples TRBV10-2 to TRBJ2-3; no clear D. The CDR3 is 14 residues long. Trimming removed 6 bases from V and 2 bases from J, with 12 bases in between. The germline V gene encodes CDR1 WSHSY and CDR2 SAAADI. CDR3 sequence: CASRSQRHTDTQYF. The CDR3 DNA sequence: TGCGCCAGCAGATCCCAGCGCCACACAGATACGCAGTATTTT.

The V and J genes are TRBV7-8 and TRBJ1-3; 7 bases line up with TRBD1. The CDR3 sequence is 13 residues long. Germline V gene data show CDR1 as SGHVS and CDR2 as FQNEAQ. J lost 6 bases, V lost 5 bases, and 4 bases had no gene match. The CDR3 bases are TGTGCCAGCAGCCGGGACAGCAAAAACACCATATATTTT. Its protein is CASSRDSKNTIYF.

The V call is TRBV11-3, the J call TRBJ2-3; tentative D call: TRBD2 (5 bases). The germline gives CDR1 SGHNT, CDR2 YENEEA. The V end was cut by 5 bases, the J end by 2 bases, with 11 bases between. The CDR3 has 14 residues. CDR3: CASSPGRTTDTQYF. The CDR3, as DNA: TGTGCCAGCAGCCCGGGGAGAACCACAGATACGCAGTATTTT.

J is TRBJ2-1 and V is TRBV2; 10 nucleotides line up with TRBD2. Unmatched junction bases numbered 5, after V lost 7 bases and J lost 5 bases. Germline values: CDR1 SNHLY, CDR2 FYNNEI. This CDR3 has 14 residues. The CDR3 DNA sequence: TGTGCCAGCACCGGACTAGCGGTAAACAATGAGCAGTTCTTC. As protein: CASTGLAVNNEQFF. The entire variable domain, with the rest obtained from reference TRBV2 and TRBJ2-1, is as follows: EPEVTQTPSHQVTQMGQEVILRCVPISNHLYFYWYRQILGQKVEFLVSFYNNEISEKSEIFDDQFSVERPDGSNFTLKIRSTKLEDSAMYFCASTGLAVNNEQFFGPGTRLTVL.

This chain links TRBV19 with TRBJ1-2, with TRBD1 as a possible D gene (6 bases). Germline values: CDR1 LNHDA, CDR2 SQIVND (reference sequence). V lost 3 bases to trimming and J lost 5 bases, with 13 bases between them. The CDR3 spans 14 residues. The CDR3 sequence is CASSIRAGEYGYTF. CDR3 bases: TGTGCCAGTAGTATCCGGGCAGGGGAATATGGCTACACCTTC.